This is a list of T cell receptor beta chains from one sample in a study of shared clonotypes between healthy human individuals. Here immunoSEQ multiplex PCR was the method, and the copy in TCRdb shows in-frame clones only, minus some. The table lists around 200,000 clones, approximately 92% of them singletons. Specimen: naive CD4+ T cells sorted from blood. These receptors came from a young woman in good health. The conserved cysteine and the conserved F or W are not part of the CDR3 here.

V gene,J gene,CDR3 length,CDR3 protein
TRBV7-9,TRBJ1-1,12,ASSRSLRGTEAF
TRBV7-3,TRBJ1-3,14,ASSLVWGFSGNTIY
TRBV5-1,TRBJ1-1,15,ASSLEPGTAKNTEAF
TRBV2,TRBJ1-1,13,ASTTFTGLNTEAF
TRBV28,NA,10,AVAGAGYEQY
TRBV18,TRBJ2-7,13,ASLETSGASYEQY
TRBV27,TRBJ2-7,17,ASSLSGRPLQGGSYEQY
TRBV28,TRBJ2-7,13,ASRDSGTPSGEQY
TRBV6-5,TRBJ1-1,13,ASSPMGQVNTEAF
TRBV5-1,NA,13,ASSHPQGASYEQY
TRBV4-1,TRBJ2-1,13,ASSPLAVGYNEQF
TRBV6-1,TRBJ2-7,13,ASSVGTPQPYEQY
TRBV7-9,TRBJ2-6,16,ASQLVQGAIYGANVLT
TRBV11-2,TRBJ2-3,13,ASSLNPTSTDTQY
TRBV7-9,TRBJ2-5,14,ASSPRTASQGETQY
TRBV10-3,TRBJ2-7,15,AISEHGGGGWTYEQY
TRBV6-5,TRBJ2-7,12,ASSYGTDPREQY
TRBV6-5,TRBJ2-1,13,ASLPGTGGYNEQF
TRBV5-1,TRBJ2-7,9,ASSGGGEQY
TRBV28,TRBJ1-5,11,ASSPAWGQPQH
TRBV19,TRBJ2-4,17,ASSPSGQGDLLAKNIQY
TRBV9,TRBJ2-3,12,ASSNGVSTDTQY
TRBV5-1,TRBJ2-7,14,ASSMWGAGPTYEQY
TRBV18,NA,12,ASSPGSGPYEQY
TRBV11-2,TRBJ2-7,11,ASSFIASGEQY
TRBV7-2,TRBJ1-6,14,ASSLVPLQGVEPLH
TRBV5-6,TRBJ2-6,16,ASSLWSVLSSGANVLT
TRBV18,TRBJ2-7,11,ASSLQITYEQY
TRBV5-8,TRBJ1-2,12,ASSLFRDRRGYT
TRBV30,NA,14,AWSPPRAGGSYEQY
TRBV9,NA,11,ASSFKTGSEQY
TRBV13,TRBJ2-7,13,ASSSKRMTSGEQY
TRBV10-3,TRBJ2-3,13,AISDSDRATDTQY
TRBV25-1,TRBJ2-7,12,ASSEPGLAREQY
TRBV29-1,TRBJ1-1,10,SVGVGRAPAF
TRBV2,TRBJ1-5,10,ASRGSNQPQH
TRBV2,NA,10,ASGGRDYEQY
TRBV15,TRBJ2-7,11,ATRDRGRYEQY